The text below deals with one TCR beta chain. The data derive from a study of blood T cell repertoires in COVID-19. Across the whole study: The United States, Italy and Spain provided the acute and convalescent COVID-19 samples. Nucleic acid was either cDNA or gDNA, and it came from T cells, B-cell-depleted T cells, or PBMCs.

Sequencing used immunoSEQ multiplex PCR; TCRdb keeps in-frame clones, though not all of them. The data hold about 330,000 clones, with more than 85% observed a single time. Participants had their cohort set by participant-reported clinical history. Recovered participants had two consecutive negative NP/OP PCR tests, healthcare professional clearance, or symptom resolution. The CDR3 sequence is 15 residues long. Trimming removed 0 bases at V and 1 base at J, with 9 bases between. CDR1 is MNHEY, CDR2 SVGAGI, per germline. Sequenced material: PBMCs or T cells enriched from blood (not recorded which). The sequence derives from a young woman who had recovered from COVID-19. The chain employs TRBV6-5 and TRBJ1-2; D is undetermined. CDR3 loop: CASSYSPRFNYGYTF. The CDR3 DNA reads TGTGCCAGCAGTTACTCGCCGAGATTTAACTATGGCTACACCTTC.